This TCR beta chain was retrieved from a study of cytomegalovirus exposure and HLA in healthy donors. PCR was performed using 60 Vbeta and 13 Jbeta primers. Assay: immunoSEQ multiplex PCR; the TCRdb copy retains only in-frame clones and omits some. The sample has 200,000 to 250,000 clones; 65% to 85% are singletons. V was clipped by 2 bases and J by 10 bases, with 9 bases between them. The CDR3 is 11 amino acids. From germline, CDR1 is DFQATT and CDR2 SNEGSKA (reference sequence). The receptor's source is a boy under 10 years old in good health and CMV-seronegative. The chain combines TRBV20-1 with TRBJ2-1; D call uncertain. Sequenced sample: PBMCs. The CDR3 protein is CSARQASEQFF. The DNA of the CDR3 is TGCAGTGCTAGACAGGCATCCGAGCAGTTCTTC.